This TCR beta chain was found in a study of PD-1 blockade in classical Hodgkin lymphoma. Study-wide findings and caveats: Newly diagnosed patients reportedly had lower baseline TCR diversity than healthy donors.

Notes on this clone: Its specificity is not known.

TCRdb's table, derived via immunoSEQ multiplex PCR, lists solely in-frame clones and lacks some. This table holds some 25,000 clones, approximately 80% found once. This CDR3 spans 13 amino acids. Germline values: CDR1 SEHNR, CDR2 FQNEAQ (reference sequence). The ends were cut back, 3 bases at V and 2 bases at J, with 6 bases in the middle. Each patient's relapse followed autologous stem cell transplantation, and brentuximab vedotin exposure varied. This clonotype originated in a human donor with classical Hodgkin lymphoma. This specimen was peripheral blood mononuclear cells (PBMCs), taken at baseline. This chain uses TRBV7-9 with TRBJ2-3; D gene unclear. The CDR3 DNA reads TGTGCCAGCAGCTTCGATTACACAGATACGCAGTATTTT. The encoded protein is CASSFDYTDTQYF.